This T cell receptor (beta chain) was sequenced in a study of vaccination and CD4 T cells after COVID-19. Study background: Samples taken post-COVID came a median 101 days after diagnosis, ranging from 35 to 161.

In the case of this clonotype: What it binds is unknown.

Sequenced with the Oncomine TCR Beta short-read assay was DNA taken from cultured CD4+ T cells. Cultured CD4+ T cells were the source of extracted genomic DNA. TCRdb ran MiXCR on the PCR reads and lists one entry per CDR3 protein. Of 10,000 to 12,000 distinct CDR3 sequences listed, about 60% are singletons. Germline values: CDR1 SGHTA, CDR2 FQGNSA. V lost 3 bases and J 4 bases, leaving 16 bases between the germline ends. The CDR3 covers 16 residues. The treatment here: roughly nine-day PBMC culture with coronavirus spike peptide pools or control peptides (ViraFEST assay). With fresh IL-2 medium, half the medium was replaced on days 3 and 7. From the approximately eleven-day cultures, CD4+ T cells were isolated by negative selection.

The chain joins TRBV7-2 to TRBJ2-1; tentative D call: TRBD1 (6 bases). The sequenced material came from CD4+ T cells from blood, cultured in vitro. The receptor was derived from a human donor who had recovered from COVID-19. CDR3: CASSLHSGVTYNEQFF. In DNA, the CDR3 is TGTGCCAGCAGCTTGCATTCAGGGGTGACATACAATGAGCAGTTCTTC.